This T cell receptor (beta chain) appears in the sequencing data of a study of PD-1 blockade in classical Hodgkin lymphoma. The germline V gene has CDR1 SGDLS and CDR2 YYNGEE. The CDR3 is 16 amino acids. V dropped 0 bases and J dropped 2 bases, with 13 bases sitting between them. Repertoires were generated with immunoSEQ multiplex PCR, while TCRdb's copy carries only in-frame clones and drops some. The table has about 20,000 clones, approximately 88% seen once. Time point here: cycle 4 day 1 (C4D1), after less than seven weeks of nivolumab. All trial patients relapsed after autologous stem cell transplantation. Magnetic negative selection isolated CD8+ T cells from thawed PBMCs.

The sequence was obtained from a human donor with classical Hodgkin lymphoma. The genes are TRBV9 and TRBJ2-3; the D is unclear. The source was CD8+ T cells from blood, collected before the fourth cycle of nivolumab. Here the CDR3 reads CASSVGAKIITDTQYF. The CDR3 DNA is TGTGCCAGCAGCGTAGGGGCGAAGATCATCACAGATACGCAGTATTTT. The whole variable domain, filled in from reference TRBV9 and TRBJ2-3, reads DSGVTQTPKHLITATGQRVTLRCSPRSGDLSVYWYQQSLDQGLQFLIQYYNGEERAKGNILERFSAQQFPDLHSELNLSSLELGDSALYFCASSVGAKIITDTQYFGPGTRLTVL.